Given below is one TCR beta chain in context. CDR3 size: 15 residues. From germline, CDR1 is SGHVS and CDR2 FNYEAQ. The V and J ends lost 2 bases and 2 bases respectively, with 12 bases between them. The record originates from a study of blood T cell repertoires in COVID-19. Assay: immunoSEQ multiplex PCR; the TCRdb copy retains only in-frame clones and omits some. The table includes some 75,000 clones, roughly 82% detected once. Source material: peripheral blood. The rearrangement joins TRBV7-6 to TRBJ2-5; perhaps TRBD2 as D (5 bases). The origin of this receptor is a woman at least 80 years old with active or convalescent COVID-19. CDR3 bases: TGTGCCAGCAGCTTACAGAGCGGCATACAAGAGACCCAGTACTTC. It encodes CASSLQSGIQETQYF.